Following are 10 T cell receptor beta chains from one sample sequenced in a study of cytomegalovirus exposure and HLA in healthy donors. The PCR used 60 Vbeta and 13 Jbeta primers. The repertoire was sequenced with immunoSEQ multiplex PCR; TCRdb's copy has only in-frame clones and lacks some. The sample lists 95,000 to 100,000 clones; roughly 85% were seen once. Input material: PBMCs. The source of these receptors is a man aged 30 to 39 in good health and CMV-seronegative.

CDR3 in amino acids: CASSQPGQSFEQYF. As DNA, the CDR3 is TGCGCCAGCAGCCAACCGGGACAGTCGTTCGAGCAGTACTTC. The chain has TRBV4-1 and TRBJ2-7; 7 bases fit TRBD1. V shed 2 bases and J 6 bases; nucleotides not matched to a gene: 7. The CDR3 contains 14 residues. Germline V gene lookup returns CDR1 MGHRA and CDR2 YSYEKL.

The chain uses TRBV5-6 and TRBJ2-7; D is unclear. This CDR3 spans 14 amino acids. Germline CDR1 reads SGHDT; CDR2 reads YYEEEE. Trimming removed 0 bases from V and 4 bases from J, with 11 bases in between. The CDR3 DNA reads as TGTGCCAGCAGCTTGGCCGTTCCCTTTTACGAGCAGTACTTC. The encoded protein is CASSLAVPFYEQYF.

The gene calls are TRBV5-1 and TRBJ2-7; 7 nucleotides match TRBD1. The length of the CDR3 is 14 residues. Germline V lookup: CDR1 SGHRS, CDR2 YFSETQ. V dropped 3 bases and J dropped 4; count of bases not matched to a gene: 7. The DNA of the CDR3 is TGCGCCAGCAGCTACCGGACAGGCCAATACGAGCAGTACTTC. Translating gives CASSYRTGQYEQYF.

The CDR3 DNA is TGTGCCAGCAGCTTAGATGGTCCCGGGGCTTTCTTT. Amino acids: CASSLDGPGAFF. The chain carries TRBV11-2 and TRBJ1-1, with no clear D. This CDR3 contains 12 residues. From germline, CDR1 is SGHAT and CDR2 FQNNGV. The V end was cut by 0 bases, the J end by 11 bases, with 10 bases between.

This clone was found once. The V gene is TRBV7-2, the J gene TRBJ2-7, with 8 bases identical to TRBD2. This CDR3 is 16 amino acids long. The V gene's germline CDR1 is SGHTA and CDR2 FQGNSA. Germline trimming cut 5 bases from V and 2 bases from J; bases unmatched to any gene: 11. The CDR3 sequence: CASSPPGLEWPYEQYF. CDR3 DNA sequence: TGTGCCAGCAGCCCACCGGGACTAGAGTGGCCCTACGAGCAGTACTTC.

The DNA for the CDR3 is TGTGCCAGCAGTAGACAGGGGTACGAGCAGTACTTC. Translation: CASSRQGYEQYF. This chain uses TRBV6-4 with TRBJ2-7; 8 bases align to TRBD1. The V and J ends lost 5 bases and 4 bases, in that order; junction bases with no gene match: 1. Germline V lookup: CDR1 MRHNA, CDR2 SNTAGT. This CDR3 has 12 amino acids.

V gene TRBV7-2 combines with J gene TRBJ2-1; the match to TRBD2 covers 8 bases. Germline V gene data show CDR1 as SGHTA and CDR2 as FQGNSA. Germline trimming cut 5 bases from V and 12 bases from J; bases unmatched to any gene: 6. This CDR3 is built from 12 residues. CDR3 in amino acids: CASSLEAGGQFF. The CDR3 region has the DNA TGTGCCAGCAGCCTCGAGGCGGGAGGGCAGTTCTTC.

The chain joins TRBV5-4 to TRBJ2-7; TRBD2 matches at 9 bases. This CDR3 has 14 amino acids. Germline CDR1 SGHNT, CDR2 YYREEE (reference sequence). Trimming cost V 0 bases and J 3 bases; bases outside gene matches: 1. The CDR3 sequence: CASSLGREGYEQYF. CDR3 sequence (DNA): TGTGCCAGCAGCTTGGGGCGGGAGGGCTACGAGCAGTACTTC.

CDR3 nucleotides: TGTGCCATCCAACTAGCGGGGTTCCTCTACGAGCAGTACTTC. As protein: CAIQLAGFLYEQYF. V and J are TRBV2 and TRBJ2-7; 10 bases are a match to TRBD2. CDR3 size: 14 residues. CDR1 is SNHLY, CDR2 FYNNEI, per germline. Trimming took 10 bases from V and 3 from J; bases not matched to a gene: 9.

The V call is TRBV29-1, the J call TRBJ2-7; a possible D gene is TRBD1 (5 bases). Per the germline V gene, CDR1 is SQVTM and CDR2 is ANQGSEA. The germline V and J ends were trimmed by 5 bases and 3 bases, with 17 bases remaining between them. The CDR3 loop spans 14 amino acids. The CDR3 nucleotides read TGCAGCGTTAATTTTGGACAATTAGGCTACGAGCAGTACTTC. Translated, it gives CSVNFGQLGYEQYF.